The 20 T cell receptor beta chains in this list originate from one sample, sequenced in a study of response to subunit inactivated influenza vaccine. One entry per CDR3 protein, called by TCRdb with MiXCR from the RT-PCR reads. The table includes about 170,000 distinct CDR3 sequences, approximately 12% detected once. The same data also went into a second study, on T cells expressing NK-cell markers. In that study: It was by 5'RACE template switching with UMIs that TCR beta cDNA was made.

Sequences were derived from CD8+ T cells sorted from PBMCs, sampled 11 to 12 days after vaccination. The receptors come from a man aged 50 to 59 who received an inactivated influenza vaccine.

This rearrangement joins TRBV20-1 to TRBJ2-3, with D possibly TRBD2 on 5 matching bases. CDR1 is DFQATT and CDR2 is SNEGSKA in the germline V gene (reference sequence). Trimming pared 6 bases from V and 7 bases from J, leaving 17 bases between. The CDR3 runs to 13 residues. The DNA of the CDR3 is TGCAGTGCCAGACTACCCGCGTCGAATACGCAGTATTTT. Its translation: CSARLPASNTQYF.

This clonotype has more than one count but fewer than ten. In DNA, the CDR3 is TGTGCCAGCAGCTTAGCGGACAGGGGGTCCGAGCAGTACTTC. Residues: CASSLADRGSEQYF. J is TRBJ2-7 and V is TRBV7-6; TRBD1 matches at 10 bases. This CDR3 spans 14 amino acids. J was trimmed by 6 bases and V by 0 bases; bases with no gene match: 2. Germline CDR1 is SGHVS and CDR2 is FNYEAQ.

The chain couples TRBV5-1 to TRBJ1-5; D gene unclear. The CDR3 length is 13 residues. V dropped 5 bases and J dropped 1 base, with 7 bases sitting between them. The germline V gene has CDR1 SGHRS and CDR2 YFSETQ. The CDR3 here is CASRSESNQPQHF. Written as DNA, the CDR3 is TGCGCCAGCAGGTCAGAGAGCAATCAGCCCCAGCATTTT. Full variable domain (outside the CDR3, taken from reference TRBV5-1 and TRBJ1-5): KAGVTQTPRYLIKTRGQQVTLSCSPISGHRSVSWYQQTPGQGLQFLFEYFSETQRNKGNFPGRFSGRQFSNSRSEMNVSTLELGDSALYLCASRSESNQPQHFGDGTRLSIL.

Only a few counts were recorded for this clonotype. This chain joins TRBV20-1 and TRBJ2-1; TRBD2 matches 11 bases. This CDR3 has 17 residues. CDR1 and CDR2 from the germline V gene are DFQATT and SNEGSKA (reference sequence). With 0 bases clipped from V and 4 bases from J, the junction kept 8 bases outside the gene matches. The CDR3 DNA reads TGCAGTGCTAGAGAGTCCGGGACTAGCGGAGTTTACAATGAGCAGTTCTTC. It is translated as CSARESGTSGVYNEQFF.

This clonotype was detected only a few times. The J gene is TRBJ2-3, the V gene TRBV27; 13 bases line up with TRBD2. J was trimmed by 2 bases and V by 4 bases; bases with no gene match: 6. The CDR3 has 17 residues. The germline V gene encodes CDR1 MNHEY and CDR2 SMNVEV (reference sequence). The CDR3 DNA reads as TGTGCCAGCAGTTCTCGGACTAGCGGGGGTTACACAGATACGCAGTATTTT. It specifies CASSSRTSGGYTDTQYF.

In its sample, this clonotype was seen a few times. The chain employs TRBV6-2 or TRBV6-3 and TRBJ2-5; no firm D call. There are 13 residues in the CDR3. CDR1 is MNHEY and CDR2 is SVGEGT in the germline V gene. Between the trimmed V and J ends, which lost 1 base and 0 bases, there was a span of 3 bases. The CDR3 bases are TGTGCCAGCAGTTACTTGTACCAAGAGACCCAGTACTTC. Encoded protein: CASSYLYQETQYF.

The chain links TRBV4-3 to TRBJ2-7, with D possibly being TRBD2 (6 bases). Germline lookup yields CDR1 LGHNA and CDR2 YSLEER. The CDR3 spans 15 residues. The ends were cut back, 1 base at V and 5 bases at J, with 15 bases in the middle. The CDR3 spells CASSQGGGSSDEQYF. CDR3 nucleotides: TGCGCCAGCAGCCAAGGAGGAGGGTCTTCTGACGAGCAGTACTTC.

This clonotype was counted ten times or more. The J gene is TRBJ1-1, the V gene TRBV7-9; no clear D gene. Germline CDR1 and CDR2: SEHNR and FQNEAQ (reference sequence). The ends were cut back, 1 base at V and 1 base at J, with 7 bases in the middle. CDR3 length equals 14 residues. The CDR3 DNA follows: TGTGCCAGCAGCTTAGATACCTGGAACACTGAAGCTTTCTTT. It yields the protein CASSLDTWNTEAFF.

The chain couples TRBV10-3 to TRBJ2-3, with D maybe TRBD2 (7 bases). Per the germline V gene, CDR1 is ENHRY and CDR2 is SYGVKD. V lost 1 base to trimming and J lost 3 bases, with 17 bases between them. The CDR3 contains 17 residues. The CDR3 loop reads CAISELGGVRLTDTQYF. The CDR3 coding sequence is TGTGCCATCAGTGAGTTAGGGGGGGTTCGTCTTACAGATACGCAGTATTTT.

The sample holds many counts of this clonotype. The CDR3 DNA reads as TGCAGCGTTGAAGTCGAGACTAGCGGGAGGCCGTGGGAGACCCAGTACTTC. Residues: CSVEVETSGRPWETQYF. V usage is TRBV29-1 and J usage is TRBJ2-5; TRBD2 matches at 13 bases. This CDR3 has 17 residues. The germline CDR1 and CDR2 sequences are SQVTM and ANQGSEA. V trimming: 1 base; J trimming: 5 bases; junction bases outside the gene matches: 10.

This clonotype was recorded a few times. The chain combines TRBV6-2 or TRBV6-3 with TRBJ1-1; D is uncertain. Germline loops: CDR1 MNHEY, CDR2 SVGEGT. The CDR3 runs 13 residues. V lost 6 bases to trimming and J lost 2 bases, with 10 bases between them. CDR3 loop: CASRIGDNTEAFF. As DNA, the CDR3 is TGTGCCAGCAGAATCGGCGATAACACTGAAGCTTTCTTT.

The chain is built from TRBV7-3 and TRBJ2-3, with D maybe TRBD2 (6 bases). Between the trimmed V and J ends, which lost 0 bases and 6 bases, there was a span of 13 bases. This CDR3 comprises 15 residues. Looked up from germline, CDR1 is SGHTA and CDR2 is FQGTGA. The CDR3 here is CASSLTGSAGDTQYF. In DNA form, the CDR3 reads TGTGCCAGCAGCTTAACAGGGAGCGCGGGGGATACGCAGTATTTT.

The chain employs TRBV5-5 and TRBJ1-6; D not resolved. The CDR3 is made up of 16 amino acids. Deletions cut 4 bases from V and 4 bases from J, with 15 bases between. Germline V gene sequence: CDR1 SGHKS, CDR2 YYEKEE (reference sequence). CDR3 in amino acids: CASSRDLETYNSPLHF. CDR3 coding DNA: TGTGCCAGCAGCCGAGACCTGGAAACATATAATTCACCCCTCCACTTT.

The gene calls are TRBV27 and TRBJ2-1, with TRBD2 matching 9 bases. Trimming at V came to 5 bases and at J to 1 base, leaving 6 bases not matched to a gene. There are 16 residues in the CDR3. Germline lookup yields CDR1 MNHEY and CDR2 SMNVEV (reference sequence). CDR3 in amino acids: CASSTLAGASYNEQFF. The CDR3 DNA reads as TGTGCCAGCAGTACACTAGCGGGTGCTTCCTACAATGAGCAGTTCTTC.

This clonotype has a single count. The rearrangement uses TRBV28 and TRBJ2-7; TRBD1 matches at 7 bases. The CDR3 extends over 14 amino acids. The germline V gene has CDR1 MDHEN and CDR2 SYDVKM. The V and J ends lost 3 bases and 6 bases, in that order; junction bases with no gene match: 8. The chain's CDR3 is CASSFIGQALEQYF. Here the CDR3 DNA reads TGTGCCAGCAGTTTTATAGGACAGGCGCTCGAGCAGTACTTC.

This clonotype has a count of ten or more. This chain links TRBV12-3 or TRBV12-4 with TRBJ1-1, with D maybe TRBD1 (6 bases). CDR3 length: 14 residues. Trimming took off 6 bases at V and 5 bases at J, with 16 bases between the two ends. The CDR3 region is CASRLARGGTEAFF. The CDR3 nucleotides read TGTGCCAGCAGGCTCGCCCGAGGGGGGACTGAAGCTTTCTTT.

This chain connects TRBV7-8 to TRBJ2-1; 9 bases match TRBD2. With 4 bases clipped from V and 0 bases from J, the junction kept 1 base outside the gene matches. The CDR3 is made up of 15 amino acids. Germline values: CDR1 SGHVS, CDR2 FQNEAQ. The CDR3 coding sequence is TGTGCCAGCAGCTCTAGCGGGATCTCCTACAATGAGCAGTTCTTC. It translates to CASSSSGISYNEQFF.

This clonotype has at least ten counts. The V call is TRBV9, the J call TRBJ2-7; 10 positions agree with TRBD2. Germline CDR1 is SGDLS and CDR2 is YYNGEE. Unmatched junction bases numbered 6, after V lost 4 bases and J lost 5 bases. This CDR3 contains 14 residues. The CDR3 DNA is TGTGCCAGCAGCCTTAGCGGGAGGTACGACGAGCAGTACTTC. This codes for CASSLSGRYDEQYF. Full variable domain (remainder filled in from reference TRBV9 and TRBJ2-7): DSGVTQTPKHLITATGQRVTLRCSPRSGDLSVYWYQQSLDQGLQFLIQYYNGEERAKGNILERFSAQQFPDLHSELNLSSLELGDSALYFCASSLSGRYDEQYFGPGTRLTVT.

The V and J genes are TRBV7-9 and TRBJ2-7; weak D call: TRBD1 (5 bases). The CDR3 is made up of 16 amino acids. V lost 1 base to trimming and J lost 0 bases, with 13 bases between them. The germline CDR1 and CDR2 sequences are SEHNR and FQNEAQ (reference sequence). The CDR3 protein is CASSLGSGLVSYEQYF. The CDR3 bases are TGTGCCAGCAGCTTAGGGTCAGGGTTGGTCTCCTACGAGCAGTACTTC. The entire variable domain, with the rest obtained from reference TRBV7-9 and TRBJ2-7, is as follows: DTGVSQNPRHKITKRGQNVTFRCDPISEHNRLYWYRQTLGQGPEFLTYFQNEAQLEKSRLLSDRFSAERPKGSFSTLEIQRTEQGDSAMYLCASSLGSGLVSYEQYFGPGTRLTVT.

This clonotype was seen a few times. The rearrangement joins TRBV7-9 to TRBJ1-2, with 9 bases matching TRBD1. Germline V CDR1 and CDR2: SEHNR, FQNEAQ (reference sequence). The length of the CDR3 is 15 residues. V lost 4 bases and J lost 4; bases outside the gene matches: 7. Here the CDR3 reads CASSSPGQGRYGYTF. CDR3 bases: TGTGCCAGCAGCTCACCGGGACAGGGTCGCTATGGCTACACCTTC. Filled out from reference TRBV7-9 and TRBJ1-2, the complete variable domain reads DTGVSQNPRHKITKRGQNVTFRCDPISEHNRLYWYRQTLGQGPEFLTYFQNEAQLEKSRLLSDRFSAERPKGSFSTLEIQRTEQGDSAMYLCASSSPGQGRYGYTFGSGTRLTVV.